This TCR beta chain emerged from a study of CD8+CD57+ T cells in acquired aplastic anemia. Across the study: Healthy donors averaged roughly 11 million reads for CD4+ cells. Study outcomes and limitations: The same twenty-nine CD8+ CDR3 sequences occurred in patients and in controls.

The CDR3 runs 14 residues. CDR1 and CDR2 (germline): ENHRY, SYGVKD. TCR beta VDJ and CDR3 were profiled, and genomic DNA was the template. TCRdb itself ran the reads through MiXCR, one entry per CDR3 protein. The sample consists of just over 400,000 distinct CDR3 sequences, 55% to 75% of them appearing once. There are a few counts of this clonotype. Its antigen is not identified. The TCR sequence derives from a human donor in good health, serving as a control. The rearrangement uses TRBV10-3 and TRBJ2-5; perhaps TRBD1 as D (6 bases). TRBJ2-1 matches the DNA end more closely, so the J call is doubtful. The sample comprised sorted CD4+, CD8+, or CD8+CD57+ T cells (not recorded which) from PBMCs. This CDR3 is CAISESGQYNEQFF. The CDR3 nucleotides are TGTGCCATCAGTGAGTCAGGACAGTACAATGAGCAGTTCTTC.